These 25 T cell receptor beta chains share one sample of origin, sequenced in a study of beta chain features in type 1 diabetes. The sequenced template was cDNA made from the entire isolated RNA. Libraries were prepared by immunoSEQ multiplex PCR; TCRdb keeps only in-frame clonotypes and omits some of them. The sample yields hundreds of thousands of clones, approximately 15% seen once. The source material was naive CD4+ T cells from blood. Receptor source: a man in his thirties or forties in good health.

This sequence joins TRBV5-1 and TRBJ2-1; 14 bases fit TRBD2. This CDR3 has 15 amino acids. The V gene end was trimmed by 4 bases and the J gene end by 8 bases; junction bases not matched to a gene: 5. Looked up from germline, CDR1 is SGHRS and CDR2 is YFSETQ. The CDR3 sequence: CASSTGTSGSHEQFF. In DNA, the CDR3 is TGCGCCAGCAGCACCGGGACTAGCGGGAGTCATGAGCAGTTCTTC.

This clone was seen more than once but under ten times. The V call is TRBV6-1, the J call TRBJ2-7; D may match TRBD1 or TRBD2 (5 bases each). This CDR3 comprises 13 residues. Germline V lookup: CDR1 MNHNS, CDR2 SASEGT. The V end was cut by 4 bases, the J end by 5 bases, with 12 bases between. The CDR3 sequence: CASSVSGTHEQYV. DNA of the CDR3: TGTGCCAGCAGTGTTTCAGGGACCCACGAGCAGTACGTC.

This chain joins TRBV2 and TRBJ2-2; D remains ambiguous. Trimming removed 11 bases at V and 5 bases at J, with 9 bases between. Germline CDR1 and CDR2: SNHLY and FYNNEI. The CDR3 spans 11 residues. The CDR3 nucleotides are TGTGCCGTTTCCAGAACCGGGGAGCTGTTTTTT. It is translated as CAVSRTGELFF.

The genes are TRBV15 and TRBJ2-1; perhaps TRBD2 as D (5 bases). Germline V gene sequence: CDR1 LNHNV, CDR2 YYDKDF (reference sequence). V was shortened by 1 base and J by 10 bases, with 11 bases between the two germline ends. This CDR3 is 13 amino acids long. The CDR3 DNA reads as TGTGCCACCAGCAGAGCTGGGGAGCGAGAGCAGTTCTTC. Translating it yields CATSRAGEREQFF.

The genes are TRBV14 and TRBJ2-1, with 7 bases matching TRBD2. The germline V gene encodes CDR1 SGHDN and CDR2 FVKESK. The CDR3 is 16 amino acids. J lost 1 base, V lost 1 base, and 4 bases had no gene match. The CDR3 spells CASSQGGTKSYNEQFF. DNA of the CDR3: TGTGCCAGCAGCCAAGGGGGGACTAAGTCCTACAATGAGCAGTTCTTC. Using reference TRBV14 and TRBJ2-1 for the parts outside the CDR3, the full variable domain is EAGVTQFPSHSVIEKGQTVTLRCDPISGHDNLYWYRRVMGKEIKFLLHFVKESKQDESGMPNNRFLAERTGGTYSTLKVQPAELEDSGVYFCASSQGGTKSYNEQFFGPGTRLTVL.

The sample holds a few counts of this clone. The genes are TRBV13 and TRBJ1-1, with a possible D match to TRBD1 (6 bases). CDR3 length equals 14 residues. The V end lost 5 bases, the J end lost 0 bases, and 10 bases lay between the germline ends. Germline loops: CDR1 PRHDT, CDR2 FYEKMQ (reference sequence). The CDR3 protein is CASSRQDMNTEAFF. CDR3 DNA sequence: TGTGCCAGCAGCCGACAGGACATGAACACTGAAGCTTTCTTT.

This sequence joins TRBV2 and TRBJ2-1; TRBD2 matches 7 bases. The CDR3 is 13 residues long. V gave up 6 bases and J gave up 2 bases; unmatched junction bases: 1. Germline values: CDR1 SNHLY, CDR2 FYNNEI. This CDR3 is CASSGTTYNEQFF. The DNA for the CDR3 is TGTGCCAGCAGCGGGACTACCTACAATGAGCAGTTCTTC.

This clone turned up a few times. This sequence joins TRBV10-3 and TRBJ1-2, with D possibly TRBD1 on 5 matching bases. V lost 6 bases, J lost 5 bases, and 13 bases lay in between. In germline, CDR1 is ENHRY, CDR2 SYGVKD. The CDR3 is made up of 13 amino acids. The CDR3 region has the DNA TGTGCCATCAGGGACACTTGGGAGTATGGCTACACCTTC. This codes for CAIRDTWEYGYTF.

This clone has only a few counts. This rearrangement joins TRBV29-1 to TRBJ1-1, with D possibly matching TRBD1 (5 bases). V was clipped by 1 base and J by 4 bases, with 13 bases between them. Germline lookup yields CDR1 SQVTM and CDR2 ANQGSEA. CDR3 size: 14 residues. The CDR3 loop reads CSVEVGGTGTEAFF. The CDR3 DNA follows: TGCAGCGTTGAAGTGGGGGGTACTGGCACTGAAGCTTTCTTT.

This clone came up a few times. The chain couples TRBV23-1 to TRBJ2-7, with 9 positions matching TRBD2. TRBV23-1 has ORF status, its function being uncertain. The CDR3 length is 18 residues. Trimming cost V 2 bases and J 1 base; bases outside gene matches: 12. The DNA of the CDR3 is TGCGCCAGCAGTCAACTCGAAGGGCGGACTAGCGTTTCCTACGAGCAGTACGTC. Amino acids: CASSQLEGRTSVSYEQYV.

The V gene is TRBV9, the J gene TRBJ2-5; D tentatively fits TRBD1 or TRBD2 (5 bases each). This CDR3 contains 15 residues. V lost 0 bases and J 3 bases, leaving 12 bases between the germline ends. The V gene's germline CDR1 is SGDLS and CDR2 YYNGEE. The CDR3, as DNA: TGTGCCAGCAGCGTAGGGAACGGGGCCGAAGAGACCCAGTACTTC. This encodes CASSVGNGAEETQYF.

There are a few counts of this clone. The chain couples TRBV28 to TRBJ2-7; TRBD2 might be the D (5 bases). Trimming took off 5 bases at V and 5 bases at J, with 13 bases between the two ends. Germline CDR1 and CDR2: MDHEN and SYDVKM. The CDR3 loop spans 13 amino acids. The CDR3 nucleotides are TGTGCCAGCAGTCTAGGAGGCCGACACGAGCAGTACTTC. This codes for CASSLGGRHEQYF.

The V and J genes are TRBV29-1 and TRBJ2-1, with D possibly matching TRBD2 (6 bases). Trimming removed 0 bases from V and 1 base from J, with 10 bases in between. Germline V gene sequence: CDR1 SQVTM, CDR2 ANQGSEA. There are 15 residues in the CDR3. The CDR3 region has the DNA TGCAGCGTTGAAGAGGGTGGGGGGTCCTACAATGAGCAGTTCTTC. Its protein product is CSVEEGGGSYNEQFF.

CDR3 in amino acids: CASSYLFSGGTDTQYF. CDR3 DNA: TGTGCCAGCAGTTACTTATTTAGCGGGGGCACAGATACGCAGTATTTT. The V and J genes are TRBV6-5 and TRBJ2-3; 8 bases agree with TRBD2. CDR1 and CDR2 from the germline V gene are MNHEY and SVGAGI. The CDR3 loop spans 16 amino acids. The ends lost 1 base at V and 1 base at J; junction bases unmatched: 4.

The table lists this clone with a few counts. The chain has TRBV7-2 and TRBJ2-5; 14 bases agree with TRBD2. Per the germline V gene, CDR1 is SGHTA and CDR2 is FQGNSA. The CDR3 is 17 residues long. V was pared by 0 bases and J by 7 bases, with 7 bases of the junction left unmatched. The CDR3 spells CASSLAGTSGSGGTQYF. In DNA form, the CDR3 reads TGTGCCAGCAGCTTAGCCGGGACTAGCGGGAGCGGGGGGACCCAGTACTTC. Supplemented by reference TRBV7-2 and TRBJ2-5, the full variable domain reads GAGVSQSPSNKVTEKGKDVELRCDPISGHTALYWYRQSLGQGLEFLIYFQGNSAPDKSGLPSDRFSAERTGGSVSTLTIQRTQQEDSAVYLCASSLAGTSGSGGTQYFGPGTRLLVL.

This clone showed up just a few times. This chain uses TRBV6-5 with TRBJ2-5, with D possibly TRBD1 on 5 matching bases. Germline V CDR1 and CDR2: MNHEY, SVGAGI. This CDR3 contains 13 residues. With 5 bases removed from V and 2 bases from J, the gap between germline ends came to 9 bases. The CDR3: CASSTNRQETQYF. The CDR3 DNA follows: TGTGCCAGCAGTACAAACAGGCAAGAGACCCAGTACTTC.

This chain joins TRBV5-1 and TRBJ1-1; D is uncertain. The CDR3 contains 13 residues. Germline CDR1 SGHRS, CDR2 YFSETQ. Trimming left V 0 bases short and J 3 bases short, with 6 bases between. CDR3 residues: CASSLVTDTEAFF. CDR3 nucleotides: TGCGCCAGCAGCTTGGTAACAGACACTGAAGCTTTCTTT.

V gene TRBV6-5 combines with J gene TRBJ2-7; TRBD2 might be the D (6 bases). The CDR3 covers 12 residues. Germline CDR1 MNHEY, CDR2 SVGAGI. V lost 8 bases and J 1 base, leaving 9 bases between the germline ends. The chain's CDR3 is CASAGWSYEQYV. The CDR3 DNA sequence: TGTGCCAGCGCGGGATGGTCCTACGAGCAGTACGTC.

The rearrangement uses TRBV9 and TRBJ2-1, with D unclear. V was shortened by 3 bases and J by 6 bases, with 16 bases between the two germline ends. Germline CDR1 SGDLS, CDR2 YYNGEE. The CDR3 is 15 amino acids. In DNA, the CDR3 is TGTGCCAGCAGCGGCCCGGTTAGGACCGTCAATGAGCAGTTCTTC. This codes for CASSGPVRTVNEQFF.

In its sample, this clone was seen a few times. This chain joins TRBV7-7 and TRBJ2-5, with D tentatively TRBD1 or TRBD2 (5 bases each). This CDR3 has 13 amino acids. In germline, CDR1 is SSHAT, CDR2 FNYEAQ (reference sequence). The chain's CDR3 is CATSAGDVRIQYF. CDR3 nucleotides: TGTGCTACTTCGGCCGGGGACGTCCGAATCCAGTACTTC. Based on the CDR3 plus reference TRBV7-7 and TRBJ2-5, the full variable domain is GAGVSQSPRYKVTKRGQDVTLRCDPISSHATLYWYQQALGQGPEFLTYFNYEAQPDKSGLPSDRFSAERPEGSISTLTIQRTEQRDSAMYRCATSAGDVRIQYFGPGTRLLVL.

This clone was recorded only once. The genes are TRBV6-5 and TRBJ1-4; D remains ambiguous. This CDR3 has 12 residues. The germline gives CDR1 MNHEY, CDR2 SVGAGI. The V and J ends lost 4 bases and 8 bases respectively, with 8 bases between them. DNA for the CDR3: TGTGCCAGCAGTTGGGATCGGGAAAAACTGTTTTTT. Its translation is CASSWDREKLFF.

This clone was detected a few times. The chain combines TRBV30 with TRBJ2-3, with 13 bases aligning to TRBD2. The junction had 11 bases not matched to a gene; V was cut back by 3 bases and J by 2 bases. CDR3 length: 18 amino acids. The germline gives CDR1 GTSNPN, CDR2 SVGIG (reference sequence). The CDR3 spells CAWSLGLLAGGSTDTQYF. The CDR3 DNA sequence: TGTGCCTGGAGCCTAGGGCTACTAGCGGGAGGGTCCACAGATACGCAGTATTTT.

This chain links TRBV18 with TRBJ2-3, with TRBD2 as a possible D gene (5 bases). CDR3 size: 13 residues. V shed 0 bases and J shed 8 bases, with 9 bases lying between them. The germline gives CDR1 KGHSH, CDR2 LQKENI. The CDR3 is CASSPPREGTQYF. For the CDR3, the DNA is TGTGCCAGCTCACCACCGAGGGAAGGTACGCAGTATTTT.

The chain couples TRBV9 to TRBJ2-3; 8 bases line up with TRBD2. The germline V gene encodes CDR1 SGDLS and CDR2 YYNGEE. The V and J ends lost 0 bases and 4 bases, in that order; junction bases with no gene match: 4. CDR3 size: 15 residues. CDR3 sequence (DNA): TGTGCCAGCAGCGTAGCGGGAGGGCAGCCAGATACGCAGTATTTT. Protein product: CASSVAGGQPDTQYF.

V usage is TRBV4-1 and J usage is TRBJ1-4; D is unresolved. Germline-derived CDR1 and CDR2 are MGHRA and YSYEKL. The CDR3 loop spans 13 amino acids. Trimming shortened V by 4 bases and J by 7 bases, and 10 bases separated the two germline ends. CDR3 in DNA: TGCGCCAGCAGCCTAACTTTACCTGAAAAACTGTTTTTT. It specifies CASSLTLPEKLFF.